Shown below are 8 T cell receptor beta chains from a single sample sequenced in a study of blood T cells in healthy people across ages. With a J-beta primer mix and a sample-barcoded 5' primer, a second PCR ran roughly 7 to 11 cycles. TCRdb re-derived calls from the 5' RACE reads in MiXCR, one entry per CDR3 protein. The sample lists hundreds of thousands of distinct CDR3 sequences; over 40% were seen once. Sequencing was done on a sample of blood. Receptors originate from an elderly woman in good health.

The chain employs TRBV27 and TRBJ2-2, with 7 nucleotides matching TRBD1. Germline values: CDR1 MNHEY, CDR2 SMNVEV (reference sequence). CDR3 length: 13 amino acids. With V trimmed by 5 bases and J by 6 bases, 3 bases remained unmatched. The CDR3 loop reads CASSDRVAGELFF. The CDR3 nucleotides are TGTGCCAGCAGTGACAGGGTGGCCGGGGAGCTGTTTTTT.

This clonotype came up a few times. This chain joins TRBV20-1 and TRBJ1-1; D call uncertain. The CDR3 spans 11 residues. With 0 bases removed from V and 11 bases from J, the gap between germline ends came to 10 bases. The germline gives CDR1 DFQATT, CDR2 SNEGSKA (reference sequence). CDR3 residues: CSARDGMRAFF. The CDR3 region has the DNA TGCAGTGCTAGAGATGGTATGAGGGCTTTCTTT.

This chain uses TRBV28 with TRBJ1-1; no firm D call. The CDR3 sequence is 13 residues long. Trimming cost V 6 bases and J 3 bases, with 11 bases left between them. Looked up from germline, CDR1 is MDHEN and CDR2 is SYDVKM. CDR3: CASRPGLYTEAFF. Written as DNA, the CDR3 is TGTGCCAGCAGACCAGGTCTGTACACTGAAGCTTTCTTT.

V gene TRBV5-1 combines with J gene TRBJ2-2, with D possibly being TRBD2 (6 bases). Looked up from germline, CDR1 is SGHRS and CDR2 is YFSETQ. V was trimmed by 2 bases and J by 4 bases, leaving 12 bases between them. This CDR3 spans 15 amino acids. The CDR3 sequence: CASSFRREVTGELFF. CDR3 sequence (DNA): TGCGCCAGCAGCTTTAGGAGGGAGGTCACCGGGGAGCTGTTTTTT.

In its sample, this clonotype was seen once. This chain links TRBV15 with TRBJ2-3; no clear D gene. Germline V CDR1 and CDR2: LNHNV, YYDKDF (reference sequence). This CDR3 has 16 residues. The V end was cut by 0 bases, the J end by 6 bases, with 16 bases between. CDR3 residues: CATSRDVSPLGDTQYF. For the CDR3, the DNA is TGTGCCACCAGCAGAGATGTCTCCCCTCTGGGCGATACGCAGTATTTT. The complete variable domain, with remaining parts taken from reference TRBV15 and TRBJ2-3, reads DAMVIQNPRYQVTQFGKPVTLSCSQTLNHNVMYWYQQKSSQAPKLLFHYYDKDFNNEADTPDNFQSRRPNTSFCFLDIRSPGLGDTAMYLCATSRDVSPLGDTQYFGPGTRLTVL.

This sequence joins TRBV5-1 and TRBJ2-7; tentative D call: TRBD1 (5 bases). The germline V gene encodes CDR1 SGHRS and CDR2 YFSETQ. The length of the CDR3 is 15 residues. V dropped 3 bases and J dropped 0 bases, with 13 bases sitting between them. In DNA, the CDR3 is TGCGCCAGCAGCTCCCGACAGAGAATCTCCTACGAGCAGTACTTC. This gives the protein CASSSRQRISYEQYF.

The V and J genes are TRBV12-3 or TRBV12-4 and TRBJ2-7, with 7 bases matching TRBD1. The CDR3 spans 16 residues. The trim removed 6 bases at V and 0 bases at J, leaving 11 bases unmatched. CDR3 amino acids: CASSYMGTVSSYEQYF. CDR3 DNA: TGTGCCAGCAGCTACATGGGGACAGTAAGCTCCTACGAGCAGTACTTC.

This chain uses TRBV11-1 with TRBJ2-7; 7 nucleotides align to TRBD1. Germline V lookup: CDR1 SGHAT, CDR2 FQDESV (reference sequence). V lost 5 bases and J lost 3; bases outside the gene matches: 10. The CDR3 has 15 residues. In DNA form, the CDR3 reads TGTGCCAGCAGCGCCCCCGGGACAGTAGACTACGAGCAGTACTTC. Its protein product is CASSAPGTVDYEQYF. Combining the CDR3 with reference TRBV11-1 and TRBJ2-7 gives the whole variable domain EAEVAQSPRYKITEKSQAVAFWCDPISGHATLYWYRQILGQGPELLVQFQDESVVDDSQLPKDRFSAERLKGVDSTLKIQPAELGDSAMYLCASSAPGTVDYEQYFGPGTRLTVT.